The T cell receptor (beta chain) described here comes from a study of T cell responses to AZD1222 COVID-19 vaccine. Study-wide results and limits: In a largely white British group with more females than males, clonal diversity was possibly underestimated. Once two AZD1222 doses were given, Spike-specific TCR breadth and depth went up. Per reports, nearly half of all spike-specific TCRs target regions that are unmutated in variants.

TCRdb's copy holds only in-frame clones and misses some; the assay was immunoSEQ multiplex PCR. The data contain 150,000 to 200,000 clones, roughly nine tenths of them singletons. V was clipped by 5 bases and J by 14 bases, with 6 bases between them. The CDR3 loop spans 8 amino acids. Germline CDR1 is SGHAT and CDR2 is FQDESV (reference sequence). Details on this clone: Antigen unknown.

This TCR was sampled from an adult in good health. Sequenced here: peripheral blood, sampled on day 0 of AZD1222 vaccination. The rearrangement links TRBV11-1 to TRBJ1-2; no definite D call. CDR3 residues: CASSPYTF. DNA for the CDR3: TGTGCCAGCAGCCCGTATACCTTC.